A single sample is the source of the 14 T cell receptor beta chains below, sequenced in a study of shared clonotypes between healthy human individuals. Profiled with immunoSEQ multiplex PCR; TCRdb holds only in-frame clones, not every one. The sample includes 2 million to 2.5 million clones, approximately 93% of them seen just once. The specimen was naive CD4+ T cells from PBMCs. Subset of the sample: CD45RA+ positively selected. These receptors originate from a man aged 18 to 30 in good health. Some clones in this sample may be carry-over from other donors' samples.

This chain uses TRBV7-6 with TRBJ2-7; D is possibly TRBD2 (5 bases). Between the trimmed V and J ends, which lost 4 bases and 7 bases, there was a span of 17 bases. This CDR3 is 14 amino acids long. Germline loops: CDR1 SGHVS, CDR2 FNYEAQ. CDR3 residues: CASSSRTPLGEQYF. DNA for the CDR3: TGTGCCAGCAGCTCCAGGACTCCTCTGGGGGAGCAGTACTTC. Filled out from reference TRBV7-6 and TRBJ2-7, the complete variable domain reads GAGVSQSPRYKVTKRGQDVALRCDPISGHVSLYWYRQALGQGPEFLTYFNYEAQQDKSGLPNDRFSAERPEGSISTLTIQRTEQRDSAMYRCASSSRTPLGEQYFGPGTRLTVT.

The genes are TRBV4-1 and TRBJ1-3; D gene ambiguous. Germline-derived CDR1 and CDR2 are MGHRA and YSYEKL. V shed 2 bases and J shed 0 bases, with 8 bases lying between them. The CDR3 sequence is 15 residues long. The CDR3 coding sequence is TGCGCCAGCAGCCAAAGGCAGATCTCTGGAAACACCATATATTTT. It is translated as CASSQRQISGNTIYF.

This sequence joins TRBV5-1 and TRBJ1-2; 8 bases map to TRBD1. The trim removed 4 bases at V and 7 bases at J, leaving 21 bases unmatched. The germline V gene has CDR1 SGHRS and CDR2 YFSETQ. CDR3 length equals 18 residues. This CDR3 is CASSLGGGDPGQVSGYTF. As DNA, the CDR3 is TGCGCCAGCAGCCTAGGAGGGGGTGATCCGGGACAGGTATCTGGCTACACCTTC.

This chain connects TRBV21-1 to TRBJ1-2. TRBV21-1 has pseudogene status. This CDR3 is 10 amino acids long. The CDR3 sequence: CASCRRRYTF. CDR3 coding DNA: TGTGCCAGCTGCCGGAGGAGATACACCTTC.

This chain uses TRBV7-8 with TRBJ2-6; D uncertain. V was shortened by 4 bases and J by 4 bases, with 11 bases between the two germline ends. Per the germline V gene, CDR1 is SGHVS and CDR2 is FQNEAQ. CDR3 size: 15 residues. The CDR3 loop is CASSSSRTGANVLTF. The CDR3 coding sequence is TGTGCCAGCAGCTCTTCCAGAACCGGGGCCAACGTCCTGACTTTC.

The rearrangement uses TRBV28 and TRBJ1-1, with D possibly being TRBD1 (5 bases). The V and J ends lost 6 bases and 1 base respectively, with 9 bases between them. The CDR3 has 13 amino acids. The V gene's germline CDR1 is MDHEN and CDR2 SYDVKM. This CDR3 reads CASRKTANTEAFF. CDR3 in DNA: TGTGCCAGCAGAAAGACAGCGAACACTGAAGCTTTCTTT.

V gene TRBV7-9 combines with J gene TRBJ1-4; 9 positions match TRBD1. Per the germline V gene, CDR1 is SEHNR and CDR2 is FQNEAQ (reference sequence). V lost 4 bases to trimming and J lost 7 bases; unmatched junction nucleotides: 4. The CDR3 sequence is 14 residues long. The CDR3 region has the DNA TGTGCCAGCAGCTCACGACAGGGGGGTGAAAAACTGTTTTTT. As protein: CASSSRQGGEKLFF.

This chain joins TRBV28 and TRBJ2-3; maybe TRBD1 (6 bases). Germline CDR1 MDHEN, CDR2 SYDVKM. This CDR3 is 16 amino acids long. Trimming stripped 7 bases from V and 0 bases from J, with 17 bases between. The CDR3 nucleotides read TGTGCCAGCACCCCCCCCAGGCAGGGGAGCACAGATACGCAGTATTTT. It specifies CASTPPRQGSTDTQYF. Variable domain in full (rest from reference TRBV28 and TRBJ2-3): DVKVTQSSRYLVKRTGEKVFLECVQDMDHENMFWYRQDPGLGLRLIYFSYDVKMKEKGDIPEGYSVSREKKERFSLILESASTNQTSMYLCASTPPRQGSTDTQYFGPGTRLTVL.

This clone was counted only a few times. This chain's CDR3 is CASSLMNTEAFF. In DNA form, the CDR3 reads TGTGCCAGCAGCCTTATGAACACTGAAGCTTTCTTT. The chain joins TRBV11-1 to TRBJ1-1; D unresolved. The germline gives CDR1 SGHAT, CDR2 FQDESV (reference sequence). The CDR3 runs to 12 residues. The V end was cut by 5 bases, the J end by 0 bases, with 4 bases between.

This chain links TRBV6-6 with TRBJ2-3; TRBD2 matches at 11 bases. The CDR3 contains 16 residues. V lost 6 bases to trimming and J lost 8 bases; unmatched junction nucleotides: 13. From germline, CDR1 is MNHNY and CDR2 SVGAGI (reference sequence). The CDR3 DNA reads as TGTGCCAGCAGCGACCTCAGACTAGCGGGACCATTTACGCAGTATTTT. This encodes CASSDLRLAGPFTQYF.

The rearrangement uses TRBV5-1 and TRBJ2-1, with 13 bases aligning to TRBD2. Germline V gene data show CDR1 as SGHRS and CDR2 as YFSETQ. The trim removed 0 bases at V and 9 bases at J, leaving 6 bases unmatched. The CDR3 has 16 residues. CDR3 bases: TGCGCCAGCAGCTTGGGGACTAGCGGGAGAAAGCTTGAGCAGTTCTTC. Amino acid sequence: CASSLGTSGRKLEQFF.

Concerning this clone: The same CDR3 can be traced to other DNA sequences in this sample. The rearrangement links TRBV5-1 to TRBJ1-1, with a possible D match to TRBD1 (5 bases). V gave up 1 base and J gave up 1 base, with 11 bases separating them. The CDR3 totals 15 residues. Germline V gene data show CDR1 as SGHRS and CDR2 as YFSETQ. In DNA, the CDR3 is TGCGCCAGCAGCTTGTTAGGGCAGGGGAACACTGAAGCTTTCTTT. Encoded protein: CASSLLGQGNTEAFF.

J is TRBJ1-1 and V is TRBV6-6; no firm D call. CDR1 and CDR2 (germline): MNHNY, SVGAGI (reference sequence). V was cut by 6 bases and J by 0 bases, with 11 bases left in between. The CDR3 contains 14 residues. The CDR3 here is CASSQVRVNTEAFF. For the CDR3, the DNA is TGTGCCAGCAGCCAAGTTCGGGTGAACACTGAAGCTTTCTTT.

The chain combines TRBV5-1 with TRBJ2-7; 7 bases are shared with TRBD2. The V segment lost 4 bases and the J segment 0 bases; nucleotides outside the gene matches: 10. This CDR3 comprises 16 residues. In germline, CDR1 is SGHRS, CDR2 YFSETQ. CDR3 sequence (DNA): TGCGCCAGCAGCCGACTCAACCGGGAGGTCTCCTACGAGCAGTACTTC. Residues: CASSRLNREVSYEQYF.